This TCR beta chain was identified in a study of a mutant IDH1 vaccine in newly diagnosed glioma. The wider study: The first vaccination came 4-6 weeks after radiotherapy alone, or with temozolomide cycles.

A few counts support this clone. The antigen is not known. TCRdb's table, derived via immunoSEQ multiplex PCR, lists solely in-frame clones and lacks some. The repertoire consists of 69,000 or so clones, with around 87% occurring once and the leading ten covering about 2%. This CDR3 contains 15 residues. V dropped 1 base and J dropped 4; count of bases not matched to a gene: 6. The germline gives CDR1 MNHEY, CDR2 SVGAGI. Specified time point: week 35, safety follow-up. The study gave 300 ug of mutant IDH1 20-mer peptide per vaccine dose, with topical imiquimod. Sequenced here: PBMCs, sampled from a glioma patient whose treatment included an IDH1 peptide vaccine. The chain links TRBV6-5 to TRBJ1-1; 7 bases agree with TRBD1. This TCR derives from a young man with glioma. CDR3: CASSYLQGLFTEAFF. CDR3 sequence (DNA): TGTGCCAGCAGTTACTTACAGGGGTTATTCACTGAAGCTTTCTTT.